Described below is a single T cell receptor beta chain sequence and its context. Original data processing: Researchers report that nucleated cell counts were estimated from reference gene primer amplification. The data were produced by immunoSEQ multiplex PCR, yet TCRdb's version contains in-frame clones alone and is incomplete. V and J calls and clone size are copied from that table; D and trimming were computed from the DNA. The sample lists about 36,000 clones, 70% to 80% seen once, with 1.5% to 2% in the top ten. The data were taken from a study of blood T cell repertoires in COVID-19. Across the whole study: Samples taken during acute and convalescent COVID-19 were collected in the United States, Italy and Spain. T cells, B-cell-depleted T cells, or PBMCs supplied cDNA or gDNA.

The length of the CDR3 is 16 residues. Germline-derived CDR1 and CDR2 are SGHTA and FQGNSA. V was clipped by 1 base and J by 5 bases; unmatched bases: 9. The specimen was peripheral blood. This receptor was taken from a man aged 55-75 years with active COVID-19. This chain uses TRBV7-2 with TRBJ2-3; 7 nucleotides agree with TRBD1. The CDR3 sequence: CASSLGSAGGLDTQYF. CDR3 sequence (DNA): TGTGCCAGCAGCTTAGGGTCGGCAGGGGGTTTAGATACGCAGTATTTT.